This T cell receptor (beta chain) was identified in a study of CD8 T cells in Susac syndrome. Study-wide points: It was acknowledged by the study that relatively few individuals were included in its TCR sequencing and HLA analysis.

The CDR3 extends over 18 amino acids. Germline CDR1 SGHDT, CDR2 YYEEEE. V was clipped by 6 bases and J by 2 bases; unmatched bases: 13. Sequencing of TCR beta was performed on blood CD8+ T cells and on blood CD4+ T cells. An amount of RNA that ranged from roughly 0.5 to 1 ug was reverse transcribed with random hexamers. The TCR beta CDR3 was amplified by immunoSEQ multiplex PCR across 54 Vbeta, 13 Jbeta. TCRdb reprocessed the immunoSEQ multiplex PCR reads with MiXCR, giving one entry per CDR3 protein. The data show some 190,000 distinct CDR3 sequences, 93% seen once. Remarks on this clonotype: What it binds is unknown.

The V call is TRBV5-6, the J call TRBJ2-1; TRBD2 matches 11 bases. This sequence was found in a human donor in good health. The sequenced sample was CD4+ T cells from PBMCs. Written as DNA, the CDR3 is TGTGCCAGCACCCCCGGGGGAATACTAGCGGGGGCCTACAATGAGCAGTTCTTC. As protein: CASTPGGILAGAYNEQFF.